This paragraph reports one T cell receptor (beta chain). The data are from a study of blood T cell repertoires in COVID-19. Study-level background: The origin of the acute and convalescent COVID-19 samples was the United States, Italy and Spain.

This CDR3 has 15 residues. From germline, CDR1 is SGHTA and CDR2 FQGNSA. Trimming took 4 bases from V and 6 from J; bases not matched to a gene: 8. Assignment of participants to cohorts was predicated upon participant-reported clinical history. The repertoire was sequenced with immunoSEQ multiplex PCR; TCRdb's copy has only in-frame clones and lacks some. In the table there are about 160,000 clones, more than 65% of which are singletons. Sequenced: PBMCs or T cells enriched from blood (not recorded which). The clonotype was recovered from a middle-aged woman with acute COVID-19. The chain has TRBV7-2 and TRBJ2-1; TRBD2 agrees at 8 bases. This CDR3 is CASSSKAGVGNEQFF. The CDR3 DNA reads as TGTGCCAGCAGCTCTAAAGCGGGAGTCGGCAATGAGCAGTTCTTC.